The 5 T cell receptor beta chains given below trace back to one sample, sequenced in a study of CD8 T cells in Susac syndrome. RNA, at about 0.45 to 1 ug, was reverse transcribed with random hexamers. MiXCR, applied by TCRdb to the immunoSEQ multiplex PCR reads, yields one record per CDR3 protein. This table holds 100,000 to 150,000 distinct CDR3 sequences, over 90% found once. Sequencing input: CD8+ T cells from PBMCs. Source of these receptors: a human donor with multiple sclerosis.

The chain joins TRBV6-6 to TRBJ2-7; the D gene is possibly TRBD2 (6 bases). CDR3 size: 13 residues. Trimming pared 4 bases from V and 1 base from J, leaving 8 bases between. Germline CDR1 MNHNY, CDR2 SVGAGI (reference sequence). The CDR3, as DNA: TGTGCCAGCAGTTTAGCGGCTTCCTACGAGCAGTACGTC. As protein: CASSLAASYEQYV.

The chain recombines TRBV20-1 with TRBJ2-3; 9 nucleotides line up with TRBD1. Trimming removed 6 bases from V and 3 bases from J; junction bases left unmatched: 10. CDR1 and CDR2 from the germline V gene are DFQATT and SNEGSKA (reference sequence). CDR3 length: 15 amino acids. The chain's CDR3 is CSARMGTGTTDTQYF. The CDR3 nucleotides are TGCAGTGCCAGGATGGGGACAGGGACGACAGATACGCAGTATTTT.

J is TRBJ2-4 and V is TRBV5-1; 7 bases map to TRBD1. There are 18 residues in the CDR3. The germline V gene encodes CDR1 SGHRS and CDR2 YFSETQ. V shed 5 bases, J shed 3 bases, and the junction held 17 bases outside the gene matches. CDR3 sequence: CASRLTFWTGGGKNIQYF. The CDR3 DNA is TGCGCCAGCAGGCTGACCTTCTGGACAGGTGGGGGCAAAAACATTCAGTACTTC.

The V gene is TRBV6-2 or TRBV6-3, the J gene TRBJ2-7, with 7 bases fitting TRBD1. The junction had 5 bases not matched to a gene; V was cut back by 0 bases and J by 3 bases. Germline-derived CDR1 and CDR2 are MNHEY and SVGEGT. The CDR3 covers 15 residues. CDR3 amino acids: CASSYSRSGGYEQYV. Here the CDR3 DNA reads TGTGCCAGCAGTTACTCGAGGTCAGGGGGCTACGAGCAGTACGTC.

The chain recombines TRBV4-2 with TRBJ2-5; D unclear. This CDR3 is 12 amino acids long. CDR1 LGHNA and CDR2 YNFKEQ come from the germline V gene. Trimming shortened V by 1 base and J by 5 bases, and 5 bases separated the two germline ends. The CDR3 sequence: CASSQAGETQYF. The CDR3, as DNA: TGTGCCAGCAGCCAAGCCGGGGAGACCCAGTACTTC.